These T cell receptor beta chains were read from a single sample in a study of shared clonotypes between healthy human individuals. Using immunoSEQ multiplex PCR, the repertoire was profiled, and TCRdb retains in-frame clones only, with some absent. The table has 2 million to 2.5 million clones, more than 80% seen once; the top ten hold 0.39%. The sequenced sample was naive CD4+ T cells from PBMCs. These receptors were taken from a man aged 18 to 30 in good health. Some clones in this sample may be carry-over from other donors' samples. CDR3s include the opening cysteine and the closing phenylalanine or tryptophan. Each record gives: clone size, CDR3 length, J gene, V gene, D gene, CDR3 protein, CDR3 DNA. D genes are given only for firm matches. For some rows the clone size is stated as once, few or many, or as a class when expanded; others skip it.

abundance: .; len: 20; j_gene: TRBJ2-1; v_gene: TRBV4-1; d_gene: TRBD2; CDR3aa: CASSQARTSGGPRGYNEQFF; CDR3nt: TGCGCCAGCAGCCAAGCCAGGACTAGCGGGGGACCCCGAGGTTACAATGAGCAGTTCTTC
abundance: .; len: 10; j_gene: TRBJ2-7; v_gene: TRBV20-1; d_gene: .; CDR3aa: CSVKGTPPFF; CDR3nt: TGCAGTGTTAAGGGAACCCCTCCGTTCTTC
abundance: .; len: 13; j_gene: TRBJ1-2; v_gene: TRBV7-9; d_gene: .; CDR3aa: CASSSRTAYGYTF; CDR3nt: TGTGCCAGCAGCTCAAGGACAGCTTATGGCTACACCTTC
abundance: .; len: 15; j_gene: TRBJ2-5; v_gene: TRBV4-3; d_gene: .; CDR3aa: CASSLGAFSQETQYF; CDR3nt: TGCGCCAGCAGCCTAGGAGCGTTTAGCCAAGAGACCCAGTACTTC
abundance: .; len: 17; j_gene: TRBJ1-4; v_gene: TRBV30; d_gene: .; CDR3aa: CAWSDVGGRVTNEKLFF; CDR3nt: TGTGCCTGGAGTGATGTTGGGGGGCGTGTAACTAATGAAAAACTGTTTTTT
abundance: .; len: 16; j_gene: TRBJ2-2; v_gene: TRBV5-1; d_gene: .; CDR3aa: CASSPVVAPNTGELFF; CDR3nt: TGCGCCAGCAGCCCCGTTGTAGCCCCTAACACCGGGGAGCTGTTTTTT
abundance: .; len: 13; j_gene: TRBJ1-5; v_gene: TRBV7-9; d_gene: .; CDR3aa: CASSLNARQPQHF; CDR3nt: TGTGCCAGCAGCTTAAATGCTCGGCAGCCCCAGCATTTT
abundance: .; len: 14; j_gene: TRBJ2-1; v_gene: TRBV2; d_gene: TRBD1; CDR3aa: CASSELTGRSEQFF; CDR3nt: TGTGCCAGCAGTGAACTGACAGGGCGGAGTGAGCAGTTCTTC
abundance: .; len: 16; j_gene: TRBJ2-3; v_gene: TRBV5-1; d_gene: TRBD2; CDR3aa: CASSWGLAGGPDTQYF; CDR3nt: TGCGCCAGCAGCTGGGGACTAGCGGGAGGTCCAGATACGCAGTATTTT
abundance: .; len: 13; j_gene: TRBJ1-5; v_gene: TRBV30; d_gene: .; CDR3aa: CAWSVRPNQPQHF; CDR3nt: TGTGCCTGGAGTGTACGCCCCAATCAGCCCCAGCATTTT
abundance: .; len: 17; j_gene: TRBJ1-4; v_gene: TRBV11-2; d_gene: .; CDR3aa: CASSPWTVGLTNEKLFF; CDR3nt: TGTGCCAGCAGCCCTTGGACAGTGGGCCTAACTAATGAAAAACTGTTTTTT
abundance: .; len: 15; j_gene: TRBJ2-7; v_gene: TRBV18; d_gene: .; CDR3aa: CASSPSVDISYEQYF; CDR3nt: TGTGCCAGCTCACCGTCGGTCGACATATCCTACGAGCAGTACTTC
abundance: .; len: 11; j_gene: TRBJ2-3; v_gene: TRBV20-1; d_gene: .; CDR3aa: CSARQSDTQYF; CDR3nt: TGCAGTGCCAGACAGTCAGATACGCAGTATTTT
abundance: once; len: 16; j_gene: TRBJ2-3; v_gene: TRBV5-1; d_gene: .; CDR3aa: CASSLGADPYTDTQYF; CDR3nt: TGCGCCAGCAGCTTGGGTGCGGATCCCTACACAGATACGCAGTATTTT
abundance: .; len: 16; j_gene: TRBJ2-2; v_gene: TRBV7-3; d_gene: .; CDR3aa: CASSLLPGANTGELFF; CDR3nt: TGTGCCAGCAGCTTATTACCGGGCGCGAACACCGGGGAGCTGTTTTTT
abundance: .; len: 14; j_gene: TRBJ1-1; v_gene: TRBV28; d_gene: .; CDR3aa: CAVLGGGANTEAFF; CDR3nt: TGTGCCGTCCTGGGGGGAGGGGCGAACACTGAAGCTTTCTTT
abundance: .; len: 14; j_gene: TRBJ1-2; v_gene: TRBV7-9; d_gene: .; CDR3aa: CASSLGTEGDGYTF; CDR3nt: TGTGCCAGCAGCTTAGGGACAGAAGGTGATGGCTACACCTTC
abundance: .; len: 14; j_gene: TRBJ2-7; v_gene: TRBV19; d_gene: .; CDR3aa: CASSIASAPYEQYF; CDR3nt: TGTGCCAGTAGTATCGCTAGCGCACCCTACGAGCAGTACTTC
abundance: .; len: 13; j_gene: TRBJ2-7; v_gene: TRBV7-9; d_gene: .; CDR3aa: CASSLGGSHEQYF; CDR3nt: TGTGCCAGCAGCTTAGGGGGGAGCCACGAGCAGTACTTC
abundance: .; len: 17; j_gene: TRBJ2-2; v_gene: TRBV5-6; d_gene: TRBD2; CDR3aa: CASSLGLAGLTTGELFF; CDR3nt: TGTGCCAGCAGCTTGGGACTAGCGGGACTTACCACCGGGGAGCTGTTTTTT
abundance: .; len: 14; j_gene: TRBJ1-2; v_gene: TRBV28; d_gene: TRBD1; CDR3aa: CASRLGQGNYGYTF; CDR3nt: TGTGCCAGCAGACTAGGACAGGGGAACTATGGCTACACCTTC
abundance: .; len: 14; j_gene: TRBJ2-1; v_gene: TRBV7-3; d_gene: TRBD2; CDR3aa: CASSPSGTNNEQFF; CDR3nt: TGTGCCAGCAGCCCGAGCGGGACTAACAATGAGCAGTTCTTC
abundance: .; len: 10; j_gene: TRBJ2-1; v_gene: TRBV20-1; d_gene: .; CDR3aa: CSALRDEQFF; CDR3nt: TGCAGTGCATTGCGCGATGAGCAGTTCTTC
abundance: .; len: 13; j_gene: TRBJ2-2; v_gene: TRBV7-3; d_gene: .; CDR3aa: CASRDVGAGELFF; CDR3nt: TGTGCCAGCAGGGACGTTGGGGCCGGGGAGCTGTTTTTT
abundance: .; len: 13; j_gene: TRBJ1-1; v_gene: TRBV27; d_gene: .; CDR3aa: CASSLSMAGRAFF; CDR3nt: TGTGCCAGCAGTTTATCGATGGCAGGGCGGGCTTTCTTT
abundance: .; len: 14; j_gene: TRBJ1-5; v_gene: TRBV5-5; d_gene: .; CDR3aa: CASSLSDRGQPQHF; CDR3nt: TGTGCCAGCAGCTTGTCGGATAGAGGGCAGCCCCAGCATTTT
abundance: .; len: 12; j_gene: TRBJ2-5; v_gene: TRBV19; d_gene: TRBD1; CDR3aa: CASSGRGETQYF; CDR3nt: TGTGCCAGTAGTGGCAGGGGGGAGACCCAGTACTTC
abundance: few; len: 12; j_gene: TRBJ1-1; v_gene: TRBV28; d_gene: .; CDR3aa: CASTEGRTEAFF; CDR3nt: TGTGCCAGCACCGAGGGAAGGACTGAAGCTTTCTTT
abundance: .; len: 15; j_gene: TRBJ2-7; v_gene: TRBV28; d_gene: .; CDR3aa: CASSLRYMVVNEQYF; CDR3nt: TGTGCCAGCAGTTTGAGATACATGGTGGTCAACGAGCAGTACTTC
abundance: .; len: 19; j_gene: TRBJ2-2; v_gene: TRBV5-1; d_gene: .; CDR3aa: CASSYRPTGERLGRGELFF; CDR3nt: TGCGCCAGCAGCTATCGTCCGACAGGAGAAAGACTAGGGCGCGGGGAGCTGTTTTTT
abundance: once; len: 12; j_gene: TRBJ2-7; v_gene: TRBV6-1; d_gene: .; CDR3aa: CASSLWTYEQYF; CDR3nt: TGTGCCAGCAGTCTTTGGACTTACGAGCAGTACTTC
abundance: .; len: 16; j_gene: TRBJ2-3; v_gene: TRBV5-1; d_gene: TRBD2; CDR3aa: CASSLVTSGPVDTQYF; CDR3nt: TGCGCCAGCAGCTTGGTAACTAGCGGGCCAGTAGATACGCAGTATTTT